This TCR beta chain was profiled in a study of CD8+CD57+ T cells in acquired aplastic anemia. Genomic DNA constituted the template upon which TCR beta VDJ and CDR3 profiling was performed. One entry per CDR3 protein, called by TCRdb with MiXCR from the reads. The sample yields hundreds of thousands of distinct CDR3 sequences, roughly 64% seen once. Trimming removed 6 bases from V and 4 bases from J; junction bases left unmatched: 6. The CDR3 is 13 residues long. The chain recombines TRBV12-3 or TRBV12-4 with TRBJ2-7, with 7 bases matching TRBD1. Sample: sorted CD4+, CD8+, or CD8+CD57+ T cells (not recorded which) from PBMCs. The clonotype was recovered from a human donor in good health, serving as a control. Here the CDR3 DNA reads TGTGCCAGCAGCCATAGACAGGGTTACGAGCAGTACTTC. It yields the protein CASSHRQGYEQYF.